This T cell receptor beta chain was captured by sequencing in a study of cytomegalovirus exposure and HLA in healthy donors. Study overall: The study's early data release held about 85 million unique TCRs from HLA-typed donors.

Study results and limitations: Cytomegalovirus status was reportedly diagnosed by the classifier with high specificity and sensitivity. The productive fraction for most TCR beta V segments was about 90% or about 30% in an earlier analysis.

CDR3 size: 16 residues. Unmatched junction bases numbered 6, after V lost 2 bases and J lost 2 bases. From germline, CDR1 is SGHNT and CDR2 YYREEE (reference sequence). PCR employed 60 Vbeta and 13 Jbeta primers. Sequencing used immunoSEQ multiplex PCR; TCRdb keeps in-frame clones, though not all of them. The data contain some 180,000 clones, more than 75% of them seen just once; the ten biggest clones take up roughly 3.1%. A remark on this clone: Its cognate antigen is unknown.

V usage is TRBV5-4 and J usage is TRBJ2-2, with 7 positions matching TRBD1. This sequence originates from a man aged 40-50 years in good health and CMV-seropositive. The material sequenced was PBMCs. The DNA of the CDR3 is TGTGCCAGCAGCTTCCTCCGGGACAGTAACACCGGGGAGCTGTTTTTT. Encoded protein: CASSFLRDSNTGELFF. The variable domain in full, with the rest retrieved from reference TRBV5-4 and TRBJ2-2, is ETGVTQSPTHLIKTRGQQVTLRCSSQSGHNTVSWYQQALGQGPQFIFQYYREEENGRGNFPPRFSGLQFPNYSSELNVNALELDDSALYLCASSFLRDSNTGELFFGEGSRLTVL.